The next 20 T cell receptor beta chains were all read from a single sample in a study of CD8+CD57+ T cells in acquired aplastic anemia. Genomic DNA templated the TCR beta VDJ and CDR3 profiling. TCRdb reprocessed the reads via MiXCR and lists one record per CDR3 protein. This sample has fewer than 200,000 distinct CDR3 sequences, with about 50% found just once. All sequencing subjects had displayed CD8+CD57+ cell expansion on flow cytometry. Sequenced material: sorted CD4+, CD8+, or CD8+CD57+ T cells (not recorded which) from PBMCs. The receptor set was obtained from a human donor with aplastic anemia.

V is TRBV19 and J is TRBJ2-5; weak D call: TRBD2 (7 bases). CDR1 LNHDA and CDR2 SQIVND come from the germline V gene (reference sequence). Trimming cost V 6 bases and J 2 bases, with 10 bases left between them. The CDR3 is made up of 13 amino acids. CDR3 sequence: CASREGGQETQYF. CDR3 nucleotides: TGTGCCAGTAGAGAGGGGGGGCAAGAGACCCAGTACTTC.

As for this clonotype: The junction departs from the called germline gene at one end, perhaps through a read error. The chain carries TRBV10-2 and TRBJ2-1, with 10 bases fitting TRBD2. There are 13 residues in the CDR3. Germline V gene lookup returns CDR1 WSHSY and CDR2 SAAADI. DNA for the CDR3: TGTGCCAGCGGGCTAGCGGGAGTCTATGAGCAGTTCTTC. It yields the protein CASGLAGVYEQFF.

V usage is TRBV7-2 and J usage is TRBJ2-7; D may be TRBD1 (5 bases). CDR3 size: 13 residues. Deletions cut 5 bases from V and 1 base from J, with 9 bases between. CDR1 SGHTA and CDR2 FQGNSA come from the germline V gene. Here the CDR3 reads CASSLQESYEQYF. The CDR3 DNA follows: TGTGCCAGCAGCCTACAGGAGTCCTACGAGCAGTACTTC.

This clonotype occurred many times. The chain employs TRBV10-3 and TRBJ1-1; D not resolved. This CDR3 has 13 amino acids. V was trimmed by 4 bases and J by 10 bases, leaving 16 bases between them. CDR1 is ENHRY, CDR2 SYGVKD, per germline. In DNA form, the CDR3 reads TGTGCCATCAGTGTAATCCAAGCGTCTGGAGCTTTCTTT. As protein: CAISVIQASGAFF.

At least ten counts were recorded for this clonotype. This sequence joins TRBV7-8 and TRBJ2-3; D is ambiguous. This CDR3 contains 17 residues. Germline-derived CDR1 and CDR2 are SGHVS and FQNEAQ. Deletions cut 5 bases from V and 0 bases from J, with 18 bases between. The CDR3 nucleotides are TGTGCCAGCAGCCCGAGCCGCCTTAGTAGAAGCACAGATACGCAGTATTTT. It yields the protein CASSPSRLSRSTDTQYF.

This clonotype has just a few counts. The chain links TRBV12-3 or TRBV12-4 to TRBJ1-3; a possible D gene is TRBD1 (5 bases). The V end lost 0 bases, the J end lost 4 bases, and 16 bases lay between the germline ends. This CDR3 is built from 17 residues. CDR3 loop: CASSLALTALWGNTIYF. The CDR3 region has the DNA TGTGCCAGCAGTTTAGCCCTGACAGCATTATGGGGAAACACCATATATTTT.

This clonotype came up many times. The chain has TRBV11-2 and TRBJ1-6; D possibly corresponds to TRBD1 (5 bases). Germline CDR1 reads SGHAT; CDR2 reads FQNNGV. The ends were cut back, 2 bases at V and 6 bases at J, with 8 bases in the middle. This CDR3 comprises 14 residues. The CDR3 sequence: CASSLIQGNSPLHF. Here the CDR3 DNA reads TGTGCCAGCAGCTTAATCCAGGGTAATTCACCCCTCCACTTT.

As concerns this clonotype: Mismatch with germline at one junction end may stem from a read error. The chain links TRBV9 to TRBJ1-3; D remains ambiguous. Germline CDR1 reads SGDLS; CDR2 reads YYNGEE. This CDR3 has 13 residues. CDR3 sequence (DNA): TGTGCCAGCAGCGCCCCATCTGGAAGCACCATATATTTT. This codes for CASSAPSGSTIYF.

The chain combines TRBV10-3 with TRBJ1-6; 10 bases map to TRBD1. The trim removed 0 bases at V and 10 bases at J, leaving 6 bases unmatched. The CDR3 contains 16 residues. CDR1 and CDR2 (germline): ENHRY, SYGVKD. The CDR3 sequence: CAISESGTGAGSPLHF. Here the CDR3 DNA reads TGTGCCATCAGTGAGTCAGGGACAGGGGCGGGATCACCCCTCCACTTT.

This clonotype was picked up many times. The CDR3 DNA reads TGCGCCAGCACCTCGTCCCCAGGGAGCTCCTACGAGCAGTACTTC. It codes for CASTSSPGSSYEQYF. This chain connects TRBV10-2 to TRBJ2-7, with D possibly being TRBD1 or TRBD2 (5 bases each). The CDR3 is 15 amino acids. The germline gives CDR1 WSHSY, CDR2 SAAADI. The V end was cut by 7 bases, the J end by 0 bases, with 16 bases between.

This clonotype occurred many times. V and J are TRBV2 and TRBJ2-2, with 8 bases fitting TRBD1. Trimming at V came to 6 bases and at J to 7 bases, leaving 4 bases not matched to a gene. The CDR3 covers 13 residues. From germline, CDR1 is SNHLY and CDR2 FYNNEI. The CDR3 is CASSRGQNGELFF. The CDR3 DNA follows: TGTGCCAGCAGCAGGGGGCAAAACGGGGAGCTGTTTTTT.

This chain uses TRBV7-8 with TRBJ2-5; D is possibly TRBD1 (7 bases). Germline V gene lookup returns CDR1 SGHVS and CDR2 FQNEAQ. V was clipped by 1 base and J by 3 bases, with 18 bases between them. This CDR3 spans 17 amino acids. The CDR3 DNA sequence: TGTGCCAGCAGCTTAGGACAGGGAGGAATTGGTAAAGAGACCCAGTACTTC. Encoded protein: CASSLGQGGIGKETQYF.

This clonotype was observed many times. This chain connects TRBV25-1 to TRBJ1-4; TRBD1 matches 9 bases. Germline CDR1 is MGHDK and CDR2 is SYGVNS. The V and J ends lost 8 bases and 9 bases, in that order; junction bases with no gene match: 22. CDR3 length: 18 residues. CDR3 residues: CASGEPGQGLLPRKKLFF. In DNA, the CDR3 is TGTGCCAGCGGGGAACCGGGACAGGGATTACTGCCACGAAAAAAACTGTTTTTT.

J is TRBJ2-7 and V is TRBV2, with 8 bases identical to TRBD2. This CDR3 contains 13 residues. Trimming removed 4 bases from V and 8 bases from J; junction bases left unmatched: 7. CDR1 is SNHLY and CDR2 is FYNNEI in the germline V gene. CDR3 coding DNA: TGTGCCAGCAGTGCCCAGCGGGGGAGTCAGCAGTACTTC. It specifies CASSAQRGSQQYF.

This clonotype was detected a few times. The V gene is TRBV3-1, the J gene TRBJ1-3; D ambiguous. The CDR3 length is 15 residues. Deletions cut 1 base from V and 0 bases from J, with 7 bases between. Germline V gene sequence: CDR1 LGHDT, CDR2 YNNKEL (reference sequence). Written as DNA, the CDR3 is TGTGCCAGCAGCCAAGGGGGATCCTCTGGAAACACCATATATTTT. Amino acid sequence: CASSQGGSSGNTIYF.

The chain has TRBV19 and TRBJ1-2, with no clear D. The V end was cut by 3 bases, the J end by 2 bases, with 7 bases between. CDR1 is LNHDA and CDR2 is SQIVND in the germline V gene (reference sequence). The CDR3 extends over 13 amino acids. The CDR3 DNA reads as TGTGCCAGTAGTATGGAGGGAAACTATGGCTACACCTTC. It translates to CASSMEGNYGYTF.

The chain has TRBV24-1 and TRBJ2-1; 7 nucleotides line up with TRBD1. Germline V lookup: CDR1 KGHDR, CDR2 SFDVKD. Germline trimming cut 2 bases from V and 8 bases from J; bases unmatched to any gene: 2. This CDR3 has 13 residues. In DNA form, the CDR3 reads TGTGCCACCAGTGATTCACAGGGGTATGAGCAGTTCTTC. It translates to CATSDSQGYEQFF.

This chain uses TRBV10-3 with TRBJ1-1, with TRBD1 matching 8 bases. CDR3 length: 15 amino acids. Losses at the gene ends were 6 bases for V and 2 bases for J; bases not matched to a gene: 8. Germline V gene lookup returns CDR1 ENHRY and CDR2 SYGVKD. The DNA for the CDR3 is TGTGCCATCAGGGACAGGGAGGAGGTTAACACTGAAGCTTTCTTT. Its translation: CAIRDREEVNTEAFF.

The chain recombines TRBV19 with TRBJ1-1; D unresolved. The CDR3 length is 12 residues. Trimming left V 5 bases short and J 9 bases short, with 13 bases between. CDR1 and CDR2 from the germline V gene are LNHDA and SQIVND (reference sequence). The CDR3 sequence is CASSPQFGKAFF. DNA of the CDR3: TGTGCCAGTAGTCCGCAATTCGGGAAAGCTTTCTTT.

On this clonotype itself: The junction does not match germline at one end; this may be a read error. The CDR3 reads CSASYPGRSTEALF. In nucleotides, the CDR3 is TGCAGTGCTAGTTACCCAGGGAGGAGCACTGAAGCTCTCTTT. V and J are TRBV20-1 and TRBJ1-1, with D maybe TRBD1 (5 bases). The germline CDR1 and CDR2 sequences are DFQATT and SNEGSKA (reference sequence). The CDR3 loop spans 14 amino acids.